This TCR beta chain was sequenced for a study of control samples from healthy donors and cancer patients. The V gene lost 5 bases and the J gene lost 5 bases, with 4 bases spanning the gap. The CDR3 runs to 11 residues. Clones were read by immunoSEQ multiplex PCR, and TCRdb kept only the in-frame ones, dropping some. The sample lists about 89,000 clones, approximately 81% occurring once. The chain links TRBV12-3 or TRBV12-4 to TRBJ2-1; D is unclear. The material sequenced was blood. The origin of this receptor is a woman in her forties in good health. CDR3: CASSLNNEQFF. CDR3 nucleotides: TGTGCCAGCAGTCTGAACAATGAGCAGTTCTTC.